These 13 T cell receptor beta chains share one sample of origin, sequenced in a study of response to subunit inactivated influenza vaccine. From the RT-PCR reads, TCRdb called clonotypes with MiXCR, one entry per CDR3 protein. The sample has fewer than 200,000 distinct CDR3 sequences, around 8.8% seen once. Source: non-naive T cells sorted from PBMCs, taken on the day of vaccination. These receptors came from a middle-aged man who received an inactivated influenza vaccine.

This clonotype appeared many times. The V and J genes are TRBV29-1 and TRBJ2-1; D remains unclear. Germline assignment: CDR1 SQVTM and CDR2 ANQGSEA. Trimming took off 6 bases at V and 3 bases at J, with 6 bases between the two ends. This CDR3 contains 11 residues. The CDR3 bases are TGCAGCGTGGGGATCTACAATGAGCAGTTCTTC. Protein sequence: CSVGIYNEQFF.

The rearrangement links TRBV7-2 to TRBJ2-7; D uncertain. The CDR3 length is 17 residues. V dropped 1 base and J dropped 3 bases, with 19 bases sitting between them. Per the germline V gene, CDR1 is SGHTA and CDR2 is FQGNSA. The CDR3: CASSLVPKGGAYYEQYF. In DNA form, the CDR3 reads TGTGCCAGCAGCTTAGTGCCCAAGGGCGGTGCCTACTACGAGCAGTACTTC. The whole variable domain, filled in from reference TRBV7-2 and TRBJ2-7, reads GAGVSQSPSNKVTEKGKDVELRCDPISGHTALYWYRQSLGQGLEFLIYFQGNSAPDKSGLPSDRFSAERTGGSVSTLTIQRTQQEDSAVYLCASSLVPKGGAYYEQYFGPGTRLTVT.

The chain couples TRBV21-1 to TRBJ1-6; TRBD1, the D gene given by the table, was not confirmed from the DNA. TRBV21-1 is classified as a pseudogene. This CDR3 is 13 amino acids long. The CDR3 spells CASTRSGRTPLHF. CDR3 DNA: TGTGCCAGCACCAGATCAGGGAGAACACCCCTCCACTTT.

A few counts support this clonotype. This chain connects TRBV20-1 to TRBJ1-2; 7 bases fit TRBD1. The germline gives CDR1 DFQATT, CDR2 SNEGSKA (reference sequence). With V trimmed by 3 bases and J by 4 bases, 14 bases remained unmatched. This CDR3 has 16 amino acids. The CDR3 reads CSARPPGTELGYGYTF. CDR3 coding DNA: TGCAGTGCTAGGCCCCCGGGGACAGAGCTCGGCTATGGCTACACCTTC.

There are many counts of this clonotype. The V call is TRBV28, the J call TRBJ2-7; TRBD1 is a possible D gene (5 bases). The V gene lost 4 bases and the J gene lost 0 bases, with 13 bases spanning the gap. Germline CDR1 MDHEN, CDR2 SYDVKM. This CDR3 comprises 15 residues. The CDR3 reads CASSSLDKSSYEQYF. The CDR3, as DNA: TGTGCCAGCAGTTCCCTGGACAAGAGCTCCTACGAGCAGTACTTC.

This clonotype was found a few times. V gene TRBV12-3 or TRBV12-4 combines with J gene TRBJ2-1, with D possibly being TRBD2 (5 bases). V was shortened by 7 bases and J by 8 bases, with 12 bases between the two germline ends. The CDR3 runs to 12 residues. The CDR3 sequence is CASTTPRDEQFF. The CDR3 DNA sequence: TGTGCCAGCACAACTCCGAGGGATGAGCAGTTCTTC.

The genes are TRBV5-6 and TRBJ2-7; 8 bases fit TRBD1. This CDR3 spans 14 amino acids. The germline V gene has CDR1 SGHDT and CDR2 YYEEEE. V lost 4 bases to trimming and J lost 6 bases; unmatched junction nucleotides: 9. The CDR3 spells CASSLRQGTGEQYF. The CDR3 DNA is TGTGCCAGCAGCCTCAGACAGGGGACGGGCGAGCAGTACTTC. Supplemented by reference TRBV5-6 and TRBJ2-7, the full variable domain reads DAGVTQSPTHLIKTRGQQVTLRCSPKSGHDTVSWYQQALGQGPQFIFQYYEEEERQRGNFPDRFSGHQFPNYSSELNVNALLLGDSALYLCASSLRQGTGEQYFGPGTRLTVT.

The chain links TRBV5-1 to TRBJ2-5; 8 nucleotides agree with TRBD2. Losses at the gene ends were 0 bases for V and 7 bases for J; bases not matched to a gene: 8. The CDR3 extends over 15 amino acids. Germline-derived CDR1 and CDR2 are SGHRS and YFSETQ. The CDR3 sequence: CASSLVAGSDGTQYF. The CDR3 nucleotides read TGCGCCAGCAGCTTGGTAGCGGGGTCCGACGGGACCCAGTACTTC.

This clonotype was counted once. The rearrangement links TRBV21-1 to TRBJ2-2; TRBD2 is the table's D call, not checked against the DNA. TRBV21-1 is an annotated pseudogene. The CDR3 sequence is 18 residues long. The CDR3 sequence: CASSTRTSGGTYTGELFF. CDR3 DNA: TGTGCCAGCAGCACTAGGACTAGCGGGGGCACGTACACCGGGGAGCTGTTTTTT.

The chain employs TRBV6-2 or TRBV6-3 and TRBJ2-3; TRBD2 aligns across 14 bases. V lost 6 bases, J lost 14 bases, and 16 bases stayed unmatched. The CDR3 extends over 16 amino acids. Germline loops: CDR1 MNHEY, CDR2 SVGEGT. The CDR3 spells CASRGLAGDGSYLRYF. In DNA form, the CDR3 reads TGTGCCAGCAGGGGACTAGCGGGGGACGGGAGTTATCTAAGGTATTTT.

CDR3 nucleotide sequence: TGTGCCAGCAGCGCCCAACAGGGGGCGAATATTGAAGCTTTCTTT. It codes for CASSAQQGANIEAFF. The chain carries TRBV7-2 and TRBJ1-1; 9 nucleotides line up with TRBD1. The ends lost 5 bases at V and 7 bases at J; junction bases unmatched: 11. This CDR3 comprises 15 residues. Looked up from germline, CDR1 is SGHTA and CDR2 is FQGNSA.

This clonotype was seen a few times. The chain has TRBV7-2 and TRBJ2-7, with 10 bases lining up with TRBD2. The CDR3 totals 15 residues. Germline V CDR1 and CDR2: SGHTA, FQGNSA. The junction had 9 bases not matched to a gene; V was cut back by 8 bases and J by 2 bases. Here the CDR3 DNA reads TGTGCCAGCGGACCGAGCGGGGGGGTTCCCTACGAGCAGTACTTC. It specifies CASGPSGGVPYEQYF.

A few counts support this clonotype. The V and J genes are TRBV14 and TRBJ2-1; the match to TRBD2 covers 7 bases. Germline CDR1 is SGHDN and CDR2 is FVKESK. This CDR3 spans 12 amino acids. Trimming took 1 base from V and 15 from J; bases not matched to a gene: 6. This chain's CDR3 is CASSQVGRLRFF. The CDR3 DNA reads as TGTGCCAGCAGCCAAGTCGGGAGGTTGCGGTTCTTC.